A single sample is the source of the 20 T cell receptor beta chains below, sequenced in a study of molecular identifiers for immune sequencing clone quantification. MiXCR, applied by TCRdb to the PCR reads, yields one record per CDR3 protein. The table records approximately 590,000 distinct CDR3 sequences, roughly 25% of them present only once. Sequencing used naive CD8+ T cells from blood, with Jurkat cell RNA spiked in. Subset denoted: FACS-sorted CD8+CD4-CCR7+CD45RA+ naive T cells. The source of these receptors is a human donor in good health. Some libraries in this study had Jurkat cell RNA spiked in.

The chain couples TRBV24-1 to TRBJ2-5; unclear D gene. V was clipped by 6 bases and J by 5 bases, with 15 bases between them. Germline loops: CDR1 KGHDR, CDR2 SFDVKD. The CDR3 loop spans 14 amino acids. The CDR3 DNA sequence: TGTGCCACCAGTTCTTTCGAGGCATGGGAGACCCAGTACTTC. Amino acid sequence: CATSSFEAWETQYF.

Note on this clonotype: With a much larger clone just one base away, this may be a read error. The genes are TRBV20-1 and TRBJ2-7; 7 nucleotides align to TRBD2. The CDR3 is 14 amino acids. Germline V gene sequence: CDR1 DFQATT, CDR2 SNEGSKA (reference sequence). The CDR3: CSASRLAEAYAQYF. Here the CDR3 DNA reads TGCAGTGCTAGTAGGCTAGCGGAAGCCTACGCGCAGTACTTC.

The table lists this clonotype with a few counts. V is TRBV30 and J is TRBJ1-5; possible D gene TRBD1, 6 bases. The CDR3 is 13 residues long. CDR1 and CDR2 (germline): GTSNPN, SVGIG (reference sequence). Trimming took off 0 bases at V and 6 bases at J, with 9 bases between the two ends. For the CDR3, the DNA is TGTGCCTGGAGTGTAGGGGGGGTTCAGCCCCAGCATTTT. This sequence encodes CAWSVGGVQPQHF.

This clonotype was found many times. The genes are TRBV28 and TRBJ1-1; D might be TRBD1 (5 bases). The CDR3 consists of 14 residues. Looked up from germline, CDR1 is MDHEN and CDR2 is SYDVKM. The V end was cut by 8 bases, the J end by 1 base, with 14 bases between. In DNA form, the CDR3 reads TGTGCCAGCCATCCAGGGTTTGAGAACACTGAAGCTTTCTTT. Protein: CASHPGFENTEAFF.

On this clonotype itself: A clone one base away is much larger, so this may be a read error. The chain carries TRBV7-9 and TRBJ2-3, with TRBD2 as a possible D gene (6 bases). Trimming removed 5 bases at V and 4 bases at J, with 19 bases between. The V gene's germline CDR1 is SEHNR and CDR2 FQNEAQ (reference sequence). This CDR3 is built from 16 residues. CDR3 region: CASSLGSGLSADTQYF. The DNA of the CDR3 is TGTGCCAGCAGCCTTGGTAGCGGCCTTAGCGCAGATACGCAGTATTTT.

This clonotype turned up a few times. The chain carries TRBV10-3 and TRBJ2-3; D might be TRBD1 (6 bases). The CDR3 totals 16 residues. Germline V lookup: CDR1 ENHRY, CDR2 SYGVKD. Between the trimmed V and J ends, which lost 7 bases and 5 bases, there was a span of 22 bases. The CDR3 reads CAITDPEQGSLDTQYF. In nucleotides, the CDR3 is TGTGCCATCACCGACCCTGAGCAGGGGTCTTTAGATACGCAGTATTTT.

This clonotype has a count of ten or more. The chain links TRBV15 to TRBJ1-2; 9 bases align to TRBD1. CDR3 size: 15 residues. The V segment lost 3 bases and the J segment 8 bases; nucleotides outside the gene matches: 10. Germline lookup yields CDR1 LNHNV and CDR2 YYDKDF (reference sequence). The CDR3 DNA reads TGTGCCACCAGCAGTGGGACAGGGAGGTTTATGGGCTACACCTTC. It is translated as CATSSGTGRFMGYTF.

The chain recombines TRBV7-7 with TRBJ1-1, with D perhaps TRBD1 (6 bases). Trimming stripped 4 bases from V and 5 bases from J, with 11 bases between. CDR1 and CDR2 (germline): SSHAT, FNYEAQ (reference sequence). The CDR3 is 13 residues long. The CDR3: CASSYSQGTEAFF. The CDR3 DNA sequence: TGTGCCAGCAGCTACTCACAGGGTACTGAAGCTTTCTTT.

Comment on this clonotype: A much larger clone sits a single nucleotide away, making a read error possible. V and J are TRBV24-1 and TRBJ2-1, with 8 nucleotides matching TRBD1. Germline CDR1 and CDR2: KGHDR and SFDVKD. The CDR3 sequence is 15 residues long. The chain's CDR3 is CATSDSDRGGDERFF. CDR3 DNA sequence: TGTGCCACCAGTGATTCCGACAGGGGCGGCGATGAGCGGTTCTTC.

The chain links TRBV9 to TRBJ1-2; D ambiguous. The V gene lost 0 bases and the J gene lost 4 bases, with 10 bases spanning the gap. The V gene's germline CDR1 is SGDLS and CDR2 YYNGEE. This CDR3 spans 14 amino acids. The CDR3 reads CASSVEGGPYGYTF. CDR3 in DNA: TGTGCCAGCAGCGTAGAAGGAGGACCCTATGGCTACACCTTC.

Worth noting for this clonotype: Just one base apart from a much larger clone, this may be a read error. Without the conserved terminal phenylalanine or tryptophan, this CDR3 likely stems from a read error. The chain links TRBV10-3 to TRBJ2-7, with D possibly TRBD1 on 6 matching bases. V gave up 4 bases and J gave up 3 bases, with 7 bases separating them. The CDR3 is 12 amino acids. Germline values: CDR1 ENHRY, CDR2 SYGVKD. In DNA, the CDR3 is TGTGCCATCAGTGTGGACAGCTACGAGCAGTACTCC. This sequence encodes CAISVDSYEQYS.

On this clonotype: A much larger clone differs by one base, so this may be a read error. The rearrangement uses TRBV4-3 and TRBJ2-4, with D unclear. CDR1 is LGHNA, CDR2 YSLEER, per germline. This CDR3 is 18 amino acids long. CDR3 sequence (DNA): TGCGCCAGCAGCCAAGATCGGCTTGGGATTGCGACCAAAAACGTTCAGTACTTC. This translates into CASSQDRLGIATKNVQYF.

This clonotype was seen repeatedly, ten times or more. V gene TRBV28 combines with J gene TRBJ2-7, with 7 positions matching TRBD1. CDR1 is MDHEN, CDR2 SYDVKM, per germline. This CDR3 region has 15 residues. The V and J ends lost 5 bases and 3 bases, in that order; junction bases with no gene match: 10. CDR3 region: CASSPQRQGNYEQYF. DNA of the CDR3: TGTGCCAGCAGTCCGCAAAGACAGGGCAACTACGAGCAGTACTTC.

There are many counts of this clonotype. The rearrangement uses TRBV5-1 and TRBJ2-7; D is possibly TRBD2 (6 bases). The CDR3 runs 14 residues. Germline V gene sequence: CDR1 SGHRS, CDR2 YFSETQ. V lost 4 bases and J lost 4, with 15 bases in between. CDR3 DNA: TGCGCCAGCAGCCCGGGAGCGACAGAATACGAGCAGTACTTC. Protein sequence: CASSPGATEYEQYF.

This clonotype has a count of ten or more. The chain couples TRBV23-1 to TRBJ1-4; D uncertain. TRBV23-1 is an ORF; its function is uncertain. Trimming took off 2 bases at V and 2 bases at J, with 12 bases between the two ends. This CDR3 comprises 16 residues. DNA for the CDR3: TGCGCCAGCAGTCAACTTTGGGGATATACTAATGAAAAACTGTTTTTT. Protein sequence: CASSQLWGYTNEKLFF.

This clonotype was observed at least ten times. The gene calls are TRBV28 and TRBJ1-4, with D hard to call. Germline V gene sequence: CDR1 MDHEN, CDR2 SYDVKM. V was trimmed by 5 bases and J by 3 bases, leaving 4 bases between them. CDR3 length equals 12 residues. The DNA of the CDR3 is TGTGCCAGCAGTCCGTCTAATGAAAAACTGTTTTTT. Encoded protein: CASSPSNEKLFF.

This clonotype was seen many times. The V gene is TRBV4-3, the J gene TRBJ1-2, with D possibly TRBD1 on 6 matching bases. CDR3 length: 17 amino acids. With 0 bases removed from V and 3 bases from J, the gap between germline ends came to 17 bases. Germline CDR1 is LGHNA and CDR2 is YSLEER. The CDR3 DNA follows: TGCGCCAGCAGCCAAGATCTGTCGGGGGCTCGGTACTATGGCTACACCTTC. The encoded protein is CASSQDLSGARYYGYTF.

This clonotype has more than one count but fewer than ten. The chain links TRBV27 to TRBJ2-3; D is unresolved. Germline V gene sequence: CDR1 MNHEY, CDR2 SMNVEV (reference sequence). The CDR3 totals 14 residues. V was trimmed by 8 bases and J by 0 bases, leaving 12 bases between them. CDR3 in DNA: TGTGCCAGCTCGAAACTTTCCAGCACAGATACGCAGTATTTT. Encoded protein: CASSKLSSTDTQYF.

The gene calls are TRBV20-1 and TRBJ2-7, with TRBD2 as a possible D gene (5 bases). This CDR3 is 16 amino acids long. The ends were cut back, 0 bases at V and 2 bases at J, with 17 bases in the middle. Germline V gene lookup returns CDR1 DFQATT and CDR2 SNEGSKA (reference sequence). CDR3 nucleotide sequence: TGCAGTGCTAGAGATCTAAGCGGAACTAAACCCTACGAGCAGTACTTC. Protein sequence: CSARDLSGTKPYEQYF.

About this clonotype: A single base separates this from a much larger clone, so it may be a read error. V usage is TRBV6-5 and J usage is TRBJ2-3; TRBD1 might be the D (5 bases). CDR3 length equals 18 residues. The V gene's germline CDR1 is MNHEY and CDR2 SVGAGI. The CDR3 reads CASSYSYPGYPGTDTQCF. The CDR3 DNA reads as TGTGCCAGCAGTTACTCCTACCCAGGGTATCCGGGCACAGATACGCAGTGTTTT.